This T cell receptor beta chain came from a study of shared clonotypes between healthy human individuals. Study results and caveats: Donor scarcity curtailed the genetic and exposure-history diversity represented herein.

Libraries were prepared by immunoSEQ multiplex PCR; TCRdb keeps only in-frame clonotypes and omits some of them. Counted here are around 940,000 clones, less than 85% occurring once; the ten biggest clones make up over 1.3%. This clone was seen only once. Its antigen is not known. Germline lookup yields CDR1 GTSNPN and CDR2 SVGIG (reference sequence). V lost 0 bases and J 4 bases, leaving 12 bases between the germline ends. The CDR3 is 14 amino acids. The receptor was derived from a man between 18 and 29 years old in good health. The chain links TRBV30 to TRBJ1-2; D perhaps matches TRBD1 (5 bases). What was sequenced was memory CD4+ T cells sorted from blood. Subset specified: CD45RA-negative fraction. CDR3 sequence reads: CAWSVQEEFYGYTF. The CDR3 DNA sequence: TGTGCCTGGAGTGTACAGGAGGAATTCTATGGCTACACCTTC. Full variable domain (remainder filled in from reference TRBV30 and TRBJ1-2): SQTIHQWPATLVQPVGSPLSLECTVEGTSNPNLYWYRQAAGRGLQLLFYSVGIGQISSEVPQNLSASRPQDRQFILSSKKLLLSDSGFYLCAWSVQEEFYGYTFGSGTRLTVV.